A single sample gave rise to the 21 T cell receptor beta chains below, sequenced in a study of T cell changes during pregnancy in multiple sclerosis. Clones were read by immunoSEQ multiplex PCR, and TCRdb kept only the in-frame ones, dropping some. The sample shows 130,000 or so clones, roughly 96% of them seen only once. The sequenced sample was peripheral blood, obtained after pregnancy. The receptor set was obtained from a female donor with multiple sclerosis, enrolled in a pregnancy study.

The chain employs TRBV18 and TRBJ1-1; weak D call: TRBD1 (6 bases). Per germline, CDR1 KGHSH and CDR2 LQKENI. The ends were cut back, 1 base at V and 3 bases at J, with 21 bases in the middle. The CDR3 loop spans 18 amino acids. The CDR3, as DNA: TGTGCCAGCTCACCACTTCCCAGGGGTATTAAGTACGACACTGAAGCTTTCTTT. Protein sequence: CASSPLPRGIKYDTEAFF.

V is TRBV5-1 and J is TRBJ2-7; D is unclear. Germline V CDR1 and CDR2: SGHRS, YFSETQ. CDR3 length: 14 amino acids. V was trimmed by 4 bases and J by 2 bases, leaving 13 bases between them. As DNA, the CDR3 is TGCGCCAGCAGCGTTGACGGCGGAACCTACGAGCAGTACTTC. It translates to CASSVDGGTYEQYF.

The CDR3 protein is CASSVAQAGILGNTIYF. The CDR3 nucleotides are TGTGCCAGCAGCGTAGCCCAGGCAGGAATCCTTGGAAACACCATATATTTT. This sequence joins TRBV9 and TRBJ1-3; the D is unclear. The CDR3 is made up of 17 amino acids. The V end lost 0 bases, the J end lost 3 bases, and 16 bases lay between the germline ends. The germline CDR1 and CDR2 sequences are SGDLS and YYNGEE.

V and J are TRBV19 and TRBJ1-2, with TRBD1 identical over 7 bases. The V segment lost 9 bases and the J segment 8 bases; nucleotides outside the gene matches: 18. The germline CDR1 and CDR2 sequences are LNHDA and SQIVND (reference sequence). The CDR3 runs to 15 residues. The CDR3 protein is CASSPGTAYHEGYTF. DNA of the CDR3: TGTGCCAGCAGTCCCGGGACAGCATACCACGAGGGCTACACCTTC.

V usage is TRBV19 and J usage is TRBJ1-1; possibly TRBD1 for D (6 bases). The ends were cut back, 9 bases at V and 1 base at J, with 12 bases in the middle. CDR1 and CDR2 from the germline V gene are LNHDA and SQIVND (reference sequence). The CDR3 extends over 13 amino acids. For the CDR3, the DNA is TGTGCCAGCAGATTAGGGGGGAACACTGAAGCTTTCTTT. Its protein is CASRLGGNTEAFF.

The CDR3 region is CASSPSGGTGAFGNYNEQFF. The DNA for the CDR3 is TGTGCCAGCAGTCCTTCGGGCGGGACAGGAGCGTTCGGGAACTACAATGAGCAGTTCTTC. The chain combines TRBV27 with TRBJ2-1; 8 positions match TRBD1. The CDR3 is 20 amino acids. J was trimmed by 3 bases and V by 5 bases; bases with no gene match: 21. CDR1 MNHEY and CDR2 SMNVEV come from the germline V gene (reference sequence).

The V call is TRBV11-1, the J call TRBJ1-3; D gene uncertain. The germline V and J ends were trimmed by 2 bases and 9 bases, with 11 bases remaining between them. Germline CDR1 SGHAT, CDR2 FQDESV (reference sequence). The CDR3 length is 13 residues. CDR3 nucleotide sequence: TGTGCCAGCAGCTTATTGTCTCGGAGCACCATATATTTT. It codes for CASSLLSRSTIYF.

The rearrangement uses TRBV29-1 and TRBJ2-1; D is ambiguous. CDR1 and CDR2 (germline): SQVTM, ANQGSEA. V dropped 7 bases and J dropped 4 bases, with 11 bases sitting between them. The CDR3 extends over 12 amino acids. As DNA, the CDR3 is TGCAGCGCTTCCCAGACTTACAATGAGCAGTTCTTC. Amino acid sequence: CSASQTYNEQFF.

This chain links TRBV7-8 with TRBJ2-7; 9 bases are a match to TRBD2. This CDR3 contains 17 residues. J lost 1 base, V lost 5 bases, and 12 bases had no gene match. The germline CDR1 and CDR2 sequences are SGHVS and FQNEAQ. The CDR3 coding sequence is TGTGCCAGCAGCCTCCGGTGGACGCGGGAGGGATCCTACGAGCAGTACTTC. It codes for CASSLRWTREGSYEQYF.

The V gene is TRBV5-4, the J gene TRBJ2-1; the D is unclear. Trimming shortened V by 0 bases and J by 6 bases, and 7 bases separated the two germline ends. The CDR3 has 13 residues. CDR1 and CDR2 from the germline V gene are SGHNT and YYREEE (reference sequence). The CDR3 sequence is CASSLGPSNEQFF. The CDR3, as DNA: TGTGCCAGCAGCTTGGGGCCCTCCAATGAGCAGTTCTTC.

The chain carries TRBV7-9 and TRBJ2-1, with a tentative D call TRBD2 (5 bases). V lost 5 bases, J lost 8 bases, and 19 bases lay in between. The CDR3 is made up of 15 amino acids. CDR1 and CDR2 (germline): SEHNR, FQNEAQ (reference sequence). The CDR3 here is CASSPTGKKRDEQFF. As DNA, the CDR3 is TGTGCCAGCAGCCCGACGGGGAAGAAGCGAGATGAGCAGTTCTTC.

V gene TRBV10-3 combines with J gene TRBJ2-3; D unclear. Deletions cut 9 bases from V and 0 bases from J, with 4 bases between. Germline CDR1 ENHRY, CDR2 SYGVKD. This CDR3 has 11 amino acids. Written as DNA, the CDR3 is TGTGCCATATCTAGCACAGATACGCAGTATTTT. Translation gives CAISSTDTQYF.

This chain uses TRBV15 with TRBJ2-1; TRBD2 matches 7 bases. Germline V gene sequence: CDR1 LNHNV, CDR2 YYDKDF (reference sequence). After removal of 4 bases from V and 10 bases from J, the junction contained 13 bases not matched to a gene. The CDR3 is 15 residues long. The CDR3 DNA reads TGTGCCACCAGCATGGAACTAGCGCCAAGTAGGGAGCAGTTCTTC. It encodes CATSMELAPSREQFF. The entire variable domain, with the rest obtained from reference TRBV15 and TRBJ2-1, is as follows: DAMVIQNPRYQVTQFGKPVTLSCSQTLNHNVMYWYQQKSSQAPKLLFHYYDKDFNNEADTPDNFQSRRPNTSFCFLDIRSPGLGDTAMYLCATSMELAPSREQFFGPGTRLTVL.

This chain joins TRBV29-1 and TRBJ1-3, with D possibly matching TRBD1 (6 bases). Germline loops: CDR1 SQVTM, CDR2 ANQGSEA. V was shortened by 4 bases and J by 3 bases, with 13 bases between the two germline ends. The CDR3 extends over 14 amino acids. CDR3 bases: TGCAGCGTTGGGCTGGGGGCCAGTGGAAACACCATATATTTT. Amino acids: CSVGLGASGNTIYF.

The V and J genes are TRBV6-1 and TRBJ2-1; TRBD2 matches 10 bases. V dropped 2 bases and J dropped 4; count of bases not matched to a gene: 5. Germline V gene lookup returns CDR1 MNHNS and CDR2 SASEGT. The CDR3 covers 16 residues. CDR3 bases: TGTGCCAGCAGTGAACAAGGACTAGCGGTTTACAATGAGCAGTTCTTC. Its translation is CASSEQGLAVYNEQFF.

The J gene is TRBJ2-2, the V gene TRBV6-6; TRBD1 is a possible D gene (8 bases). V was pared by 6 bases and J by 3 bases, with 14 bases between. The CDR3 has 15 amino acids. Germline CDR1 reads MNHNY; CDR2 reads SVGAGI (reference sequence). CDR3 DNA sequence: TGTGCCAGCAGAACAGGGGGGGCTGACACCGGGGAGCTGTTTTTT. This gives the protein CASRTGGADTGELFF.

This rearrangement joins TRBV7-9 to TRBJ2-7; TRBD2 matches 13 bases. The CDR3 loop spans 16 amino acids. The trim removed 4 bases at V and 0 bases at J, leaving 3 bases unmatched. Per the germline V gene, CDR1 is SEHNR and CDR2 is FQNEAQ (reference sequence). In DNA, the CDR3 is TGTGCCAGCAGCTGGACTAGCGGGAGTAGCTCCTACGAGCAGTACTTC. Translated: CASSWTSGSSSYEQYF.

The V gene is TRBV7-9, the J gene TRBJ2-1; 8 positions agree with TRBD1. V trimming: 3 bases; J trimming: 8 bases; junction bases outside the gene matches: 9. The CDR3 length is 15 residues. Germline lookup yields CDR1 SEHNR and CDR2 FQNEAQ (reference sequence). CDR3: CASSFRDRPLDEQFF. CDR3 nucleotides: TGTGCCAGCAGCTTTCGGGACAGGCCTCTTGATGAGCAGTTCTTC.

The genes are TRBV7-9 and TRBJ2-7; a possible D gene is TRBD1 (5 bases). This CDR3 contains 16 residues. Germline V CDR1 and CDR2: SEHNR, FQNEAQ (reference sequence). Trimming cost V 5 bases and J 2 bases, with 19 bases left between them. CDR3 DNA sequence: TGTGCCAGCAGCAGGTATACAGGCCCAGCTACCTACGAGCAGTACTTC. Amino acid sequence: CASSRYTGPATYEQYF.

The chain links TRBV28 to TRBJ2-2, with 9 bases identical to TRBD2. The CDR3 consists of 16 residues. From germline, CDR1 is MDHEN and CDR2 SYDVKM. V trimming: 2 bases; J trimming: 4 bases; junction bases outside the gene matches: 5. CDR3 coding DNA: TGTGCCAGCAGTTTAGCGGGAGGGCCGGCCACCGGGGAGCTGTTTTTT. Translating it yields CASSLAGGPATGELFF. The full variable domain, in which reference TRBV28 and TRBJ2-2 provide the parts outside the CDR3, is DVKVTQSSRYLVKRTGEKVFLECVQDMDHENMFWYRQDPGLGLRLIYFSYDVKMKEKGDIPEGYSVSREKKERFSLILESASTNQTSMYLCASSLAGGPATGELFFGEGSRLTVL.

The rearrangement uses TRBV27 and TRBJ1-2; maybe TRBD1 (6 bases). V was cut by 7 bases and J by 1 base, with 13 bases left in between. Germline V gene data show CDR1 as MNHEY and CDR2 as SMNVEV (reference sequence). The CDR3 covers 14 residues. CDR3 sequence (DNA): TGTGCCAGCAACCCCTGGGGGCTTAACTATGGCTACACCTTC. It encodes CASNPWGLNYGYTF.